The clone carrying this T cell receptor (beta chain) was picked up many times. The antigen is undetermined. cDNA synthesis was performed by 5'RACE with 10-nucleotide random UMIs. In TCRdb, the 5' RACE reads were re-called with MiXCR into one record per CDR3 protein. The sample holds tens of thousands of distinct CDR3 sequences; 3.5% are singletons and the top ten take roughly 2.9%. The sample belongs to a study of neurological immune-mediated disorders. Study results and limitations: When repertoires were grouped phylogenetically, those of 18 of 34 multiple sclerosis patients fell into one related-CDR3 cluster, a possible signature.

The CDR3 covers 14 residues. Germline lookup yields CDR1 SGHRS and CDR2 YFSETQ. Trimming left V 2 bases short and J 0 bases short, with 8 bases between. Specimen: PBMCs. This sequence was found in a woman between 50 and 59 years old with multiple sclerosis. The chain combines TRBV5-1 with TRBJ1-1, with D unclear. As DNA, the CDR3 is TGCGCCAGCAGCTTACGGCCGCTGAACACTGAAGCTTTCTTT. It yields the protein CASSLRPLNTEAFF.